Detailed here is one TCR beta chain. The antigen is not known. The sample belongs to a study of chemoradiotherapy in HPV16-positive cancers. Study context: Candidate HPV-specific T-cell clones and common TCR motifs came from functional assays in a couple of HPV16-positive patients.

General observations from the study: Candidate HPV-specific clones and E7-related TCR motifs grew in tumor during treatment. For HPV16-positive patients, expanding HPV-responsive T cells associated with longer recurrence-free survival.

This CDR3 has 13 residues. CDR1 is SGHNT, CDR2 YYREEE, per germline (reference sequence). Between the trimmed V and J ends, which lost 4 bases and 4 bases, there was a span of 11 bases. Repeated repertoire sampling spanned the course of chemoradiotherapy. Profiled with immunoSEQ multiplex PCR; TCRdb holds only in-frame clones, not every one. The sample lists some 2,900 clones; around 87% were seen once. The material sequenced was tumor tissue, taken from a patient who underwent chemoradiotherapy. This TCR was recovered from a human donor with HPV-associated anogenital cancer. The rearrangement links TRBV5-4 to TRBJ1-1, with unresolved D. The CDR3 loop is CASSLPGGTEAFF. CDR3 bases: TGTGCCAGCAGCCTTCCGGGAGGCACTGAAGCTTTCTTT.